The source of this T cell receptor (beta chain) is a study of blood T cell repertoires in COVID-19. About the research overall: The United States, Italy and Spain were the sources of the acute and convalescent COVID-19 samples.

Sequencing was performed with immunoSEQ multiplex PCR; in TCRdb, only in-frame clones are kept and a portion is missing. The table shows 110,000 or so clones, with over 75% occurring only once. Trimming removed 4 bases from V and 3 bases from J; junction bases left unmatched: 10. The CDR3 loop spans 16 amino acids. The germline gives CDR1 LGHDT, CDR2 YNNKEL (reference sequence). V is TRBV3-1 (or the pseudogene TRBV3-2) and J is TRBJ2-7; TRBD2 matches 9 bases. Sample: peripheral blood. The sequence derives from a woman between 65 and 79 years old who had recovered from COVID-19. The DNA of the CDR3 is TGTGCCAGCAGCCTATCCAGCGGGGGGCCCTTCTACGAGCAGTACTTC. Its translation: CASSLSSGGPFYEQYF.